This TCR beta chain was sequenced for a study of cytotoxic CD8 clonotypes in ibrutinib-treated CLL. About the research overall: Responses comprised approximately 25 partial and 2 complete; at median about 68 months, 14 remained remitted and some 12 progressed. Findings and limits, study-wide: Clonality went up at the time of ibrutinib response, stayed stable in sustained remission, and later dropped back toward its baseline level at progression. Public clonotypes proved infrequent, and on treatment they shrank or remained steady.

The assay was immunoSEQ multiplex PCR, and TCRdb's table has in-frame clones only and misses some. The table lists about 45,000 clones, approximately 65% of them singletons, with roughly a fifth in the top ten. As regards this clone: Its antigen is unknown.

Germline assignment: CDR1 MNHNS and CDR2 SASEGT. The CDR3 totals 15 residues. The trim removed 6 bases at V and 3 bases at J, leaving 7 bases unmatched. This sample comprised PBMCs, obtained after 24 months of ibrutinib treatment. This rearrangement joins TRBV6-1 to TRBJ1-2, with 10 bases lining up with TRBD1. This TCR was sampled from a human donor with chronic lymphocytic leukemia. The CDR3 nucleotides read TGTGCCAGCAGGGAACCGGGACAGGGGTACTATGGCTACACCTTC. The encoded protein is CASREPGQGYYGYTF.